This T cell receptor (beta chain) was recorded in a study of T cell repertoires in cytomegalovirus infection. Note on this clonotype: Its antigen is not known.

TCRdb ran MiXCR on the reads and lists one entry per CDR3 protein. The profile shows hundreds of thousands of distinct CDR3 sequences, more than 40% of them singletons. J was trimmed by 0 bases and V by 4 bases; bases with no gene match: 8. The length of the CDR3 is 16 residues. The germline CDR1 and CDR2 sequences are SGHNT and YYREEE (reference sequence). The clonotype was recovered from a human donor in good health (CMV status not recorded). Some clones in this sample may be carry-over from other donors' samples. This chain uses TRBV5-4 with TRBJ1-2; 8 nucleotides line up with TRBD1. Sequencing was performed on cultured PBMCs, taken from culture after CMV antigen stimulation. The CDR3 coding sequence is TGTGCCAGCAGCACCCAACCGGGACAGGCTAACTATGGCTACACCTTC. Amino acid sequence: CASSTQPGQANYGYTF. The whole variable domain, remainder taken from reference TRBV5-4 and TRBJ1-2, is ETGVTQSPTHLIKTRGQQVTLRCSSQSGHNTVSWYQQALGQGPQFIFQYYREEENGRGNFPPRFSGLQFPNYSSELNVNALELDDSALYLCASSTQPGQANYGYTFGSGTRLTVV.